Listed below are T cell receptor beta chains from one sample, sequenced in a study of cytomegalovirus exposure and HLA in healthy donors. Repertoires were generated with immunoSEQ multiplex PCR, while TCRdb's copy carries only in-frame clones and drops some. The table includes roughly 180,000 clones, around a tenth detected once. Sequenced input: PBMCs. These receptors were collected from a woman aged 25 to 39 in good health and CMV-seropositive. Each CDR3 is given with its conserved first and last residue. D genes are given only for firm matches. Expanded clones are given a class, and other clones once, few, many or no size at all.

J: TRBJ1-4; D: TRBD1; size: -; length: 13; V: TRBV10-3; CDR3: CAISAGQVEKLFF; DNA: TGTGCCATCAGTGCAGGACAGGTCGAAAAACTGTTTTTT
J: TRBJ1-3; D: -; size: few; length: 14; V: TRBV5-4; CDR3: CASSLGLGGNTIYF; DNA: TGTGCCAGCAGCCTTGGACTAGGCGGAAACACCATATATTTT
J: TRBJ2-1; D: TRBD2; size: -; length: 11; V: TRBV6-5; CDR3: CASGLRGGRFF; DNA: TGTGCCAGCGGTCTGCGGGGGGGACGGTTCTTC
J: TRBJ1-5; D: TRBD1; size: -; length: 15; V: TRBV4-2; CDR3: CASSQVTGANQPQHF; DNA: TGTGCCAGCAGCCAAGTTACAGGGGCGAATCAGCCCCAGCATTTT
J: TRBJ2-1; D: TRBD2; size: few; length: 15; V: TRBV5-6; CDR3: CASSFPSGGFNEQFF; DNA: TGTGCCAGCAGCTTTCCTAGCGGAGGGTTCAATGAGCAGTTCTTC
J: TRBJ2-1; D: -; size: few; length: 13; V: TRBV7-8; CDR3: CASSPSLYNEQFF; DNA: TGTGCCAGCAGCCCCTCCTTATACAATGAGCAGTTCTTC
J: TRBJ1-5; D: TRBD1; size: few; length: 15; V: TRBV6-5; CDR3: CASSPGQGGYQPQHF; DNA: TGTGCCAGCAGCCCCGGACAGGGAGGGTATCAGCCCCAGCATTTT
J: TRBJ2-2; D: -; size: few; length: 15; V: TRBV19; CDR3: CATQKDRGNTGELFF; DNA: TGTGCCACTCAGAAGGATAGGGGCAACACCGGGGAGCTGTTTTTT
J: TRBJ1-5; D: -; size: -; length: 15; V: TRBV6-1; CDR3: CASSEALVSNQPQHF; DNA: TGTGCCAGCAGTGAAGCCCTAGTGTCCAATCAGCCCCAGCATTTT
J: TRBJ1-4; D: TRBD1; size: -; length: 16; V: TRBV19; CDR3: CASSRDSDGAYEKLFF; DNA: TGTGCCAGTAGTAGGGACAGCGATGGGGCGTATGAAAAACTGTTTTTT
J: TRBJ1-2; D: -; size: -; length: 13; V: TRBV4-1; CDR3: CASSQTAFYGYTF; DNA: TGCGCCAGCAGCCAGACAGCCTTCTATGGCTACACCTTC
J: TRBJ2-5; D: TRBD2; size: -; length: 15; V: TRBV5-4; CDR3: CASSSTSGLGETQYF; DNA: TGTGCCAGCAGCTCGACTAGCGGGTTGGGAGAGACCCAGTACTTC
J: TRBJ2-7; D: -; size: -; length: 11; V: TRBV30; CDR3: CAWSGGAEQYF; DNA: TGTGCCTGGAGTGGAGGTGCCGAGCAGTACTTC
J: TRBJ2-7; D: TRBD2; size: -; length: 18; V: TRBV7-2; CDR3: CASSFDPFRGRGGFEQYF; DNA: TGTGCCAGCAGCTTCGACCCCTTTCGCGGGAGGGGGGGTTTTGAGCAGTACTTC
J: TRBJ2-3; D: TRBD2; size: -; length: 16; V: TRBV5-1; CDR3: CASSTLAGGPTDTQYF; DNA: TGCGCCAGCAGCACACTAGCGGGAGGGCCCACAGATACGCAGTATTTT
J: TRBJ2-5; D: TRBD1; size: few; length: 17; V: TRBV7-9; CDR3: CASSSGDTGVVSETQYF; DNA: TGTGCCAGCAGCTCTGGAGATACAGGGGTTGTGAGCGAGACCCAGTACTTC
J: TRBJ2-1; D: -; size: -; length: 13; V: TRBV30; CDR3: CAWSQSAYNEQFF; DNA: TGTGCCTGGAGCCAGAGCGCATACAATGAGCAGTTCTTC
J: TRBJ1-1; D: -; size: few; length: 14; V: TRBV6-6; CDR3: CASSLQGRNTEAFF; DNA: TGTGCCAGCAGTTTACAGGGAAGGAACACTGAAGCTTTCTTT
J: TRBJ2-2; D: -; size: -; length: 16; V: TRBV7-3; CDR3: CASSLTIPGEGGELFF; DNA: TGTGCCAGCAGCTTAACGATCCCAGGGGAGGGCGGGGAGCTGTTTTTT
J: TRBJ1-1; D: TRBD1; size: -; length: 15; V: TRBV6-5; CDR3: CASKRTGAMNTEAFF; DNA: TGTGCCAGCAAAAGGACAGGGGCCATGAACACTGAAGCTTTCTTT
J: TRBJ2-7; D: -; size: few; length: 14; V: TRBV4-1; CDR3: CASSQLDWSYEQYF; DNA: TGCGCCAGCAGCCAGCTGGACTGGTCCTACGAGCAGTACTTC
J: TRBJ2-7; D: TRBD1; size: few; length: 14; V: TRBV19; CDR3: CASRAGTGNYEQYF; DNA: TGTGCCAGCAGAGCCGGGACAGGGAACTACGAGCAGTACTTC
J: TRBJ1-2; D: -; size: -; length: 15; V: TRBV7-9; CDR3: CASSLVGQVGYGYTF; DNA: TGTGCCAGCAGCTTAGTGGGGCAGGTGGGCTATGGCTACACCTTC